The rows below give T cell receptor beta chains drawn from one sample of a study of blood T cell repertoires in COVID-19. Generated by immunoSEQ multiplex PCR, the TCRdb table keeps only in-frame clones and is missing some. The table has fewer than 250,000 clones, over 70% seen once. What was sequenced was peripheral blood. The receptors shown here come from a woman in her 50s with acute or convalescent COVID-19. The CDR3 runs from the conserved cysteine through the conserved F or W. The D gene is left open where the match is weak. Some rows have no size entry. The others give once, few or many, or a class for an expanded clone.

V gene,clone size,D gene,J gene,CDR3 protein,CDR3 DNA
TRBV6-6,few,TRBD1,TRBJ1-4,CASRGTGGDEKLFF,TGTGCCAGCAGGGGGACAGGGGGAGATGAAAAACTGTTTTTT
TRBV28,NA,NA,TRBJ1-2,CASRGDLIFGYTF,TGTGCCAGCAGAGGGGACTTGATTTTTGGCTACACCTTC
TRBV9,NA,NA,TRBJ2-1,CASSEPRHHEQFF,TGTGCCAGCAGCGAGCCCCGTCACCATGAGCAGTTCTTC
TRBV21-1,once,NA,TRBJ1-2,CASSKAAKGGPDGYTF,TGTGCCAGCAGCAAAGCCGCCAAGGGGGGGCCGGATGGCTACACCTTC
TRBV6-5,NA,NA,TRBJ1-2,CASSYSAGNYGYTF,TGTGCCAGCAGTTACTCGGCAGGGAACTATGGCTACACCTTC
TRBV6-5,NA,TRBD2,TRBJ2-7,CASSRSGRSEEQYF,TGTGCCAGCAGTAGGAGCGGGAGGTCCGAGGAGCAGTACTTC
TRBV28,NA,TRBD2,TRBJ2-2,CASISGLAGDTGELFF,TGTGCCAGCATCTCGGGACTAGCGGGAGACACCGGGGAGCTGTTTTTT
TRBV28,once,NA,TRBJ1-2,CASSASVRRDRSAANYGYTF,TGTGCCAGCAGCGCTTCGGTACGGCGAGACAGGTCGGCGGCTAACTATGGCTACACCTTC
TRBV28,once,TRBD2,TRBJ2-7,CASSLTAGEGYEQYF,TGTGCCAGCAGTTTAACAGCGGGAGAGGGATACGAGCAGTACTTC
TRBV20-1,few,NA,TRBJ2-3,CSASRGAFGTDTQYF,TGCAGTGCTAGTCGGGGGGCCTTTGGCACAGATACGCAGTATTTT
TRBV29-1,NA,TRBD1,TRBJ1-1,CSADRADTEAFF,TGCAGCGCCGACAGGGCGGACACTGAAGCTTTCTTT
TRBV28,NA,NA,TRBJ2-2,CASSLSGGREITGELFF,TGTGCCAGCAGTTTAAGTGGGGGCAGGGAGATAACCGGGGAGCTGTTTTTT
TRBV29-1,once,NA,TRBJ1-4,CSVIQDNYEKLFF,TGCAGCGTCATACAGGACAATTATGAAAAACTGTTTTTT
TRBV24-1,few,NA,TRBJ2-1,CATSDRTESEQFF,TGTGCCACCAGTGACCGGACAGAGTCCGAGCAGTTCTTC
TRBV5-4,few,TRBD2,TRBJ2-1,CASSPTATSEPHNEQFF,TGTGCCAGCAGCCCTACCGCGACTAGCGAGCCCCACAATGAGCAGTTCTTC
TRBV6-5,NA,TRBD1,TRBJ1-2,CASSSHWGTEDYGYTF,TGTGCCAGCAGTTCCCACTGGGGGACAGAGGACTATGGCTACACCTTC
TRBV15,NA,NA,TRBJ1-3,CATSREPRQRNGNTIYF,TGTGCCACCAGCAGAGAACCGCGGCAGCGCAACGGAAACACCATATATTTT
TRBV5-1,NA,TRBD1,TRBJ1-6,CASSMGTGDGSPLHF,TGCGCCAGCAGCATGGGGACAGGGGACGGTTCACCCCTCCACTTT
TRBV5-4,NA,NA,TRBJ2-3,CASSSLSDRLGPGTQYF,TGTGCCAGCAGCTCCCTGTCTGACAGGTTGGGCCCCGGTACGCAGTATTTT
TRBV28,once,TRBD2,TRBJ2-5,CASRNYDGGAGETQYF,TGTGCCAGCAGAAATTACGACGGGGGAGCGGGGGAGACCCAGTACTTC
TRBV24-1,NA,TRBD2,TRBJ2-1,CATSGGTSGSSYNEQFF,TGTGCCACCAGTGGCGGGACTAGCGGGAGCTCCTACAATGAGCAGTTCTTC
TRBV5-6,NA,NA,TRBJ2-1,CASSLELVSQSSYNEQFF,TGTGCCAGCAGCTTAGAGCTAGTCAGTCAAAGCTCCTACAATGAGCAGTTCTTC
TRBV12-5,NA,TRBD2,TRBJ2-3,CASGRLAGDWGTQYF,TGTGCTAGTGGTCGCTTAGCGGGTGACTGGGGGACGCAGTATTTT
TRBV13,NA,NA,TRBJ2-1,CASSLRVGDNEQFF,TGTGCCAGCAGCCTCCGTGTAGGGGACAATGAGCAGTTCTTC
TRBV2,NA,TRBD2,TRBJ2-1,CASEDGRASYEQFF,TGTGCCAGCGAAGACGGGAGGGCCTCATATGAGCAGTTCTTC
TRBV28,NA,NA,TRBJ1-3,CASSWGVGNTIYF,TGTGCCAGCAGTTGGGGGGTTGGAAACACCATATATTTT
TRBV7-2,NA,NA,TRBJ1-2,CASSLGGVRGGYTF,TGTGCCAGCAGCTTAGGCGGGGTTCGCGGGGGCTACACCTTC
TRBV28,NA,NA,TRBJ2-5,CATFRAGDQETQYF,TGTGCCACCTTCCGGGCAGGGGATCAAGAGACCCAGTACTTC
TRBV29-1,few,NA,TRBJ2-1,CSVEGTTYNEQFF,TGCAGCGTTGAGGGGACAACTTACAATGAGCAGTTCTTC
TRBV12-5,NA,NA,TRBJ2-5,CASGLGHIQETQYF,TGTGCTAGTGGTCTGGGACATATCCAAGAGACCCAGTACTTC
TRBV2,NA,NA,TRBJ1-5,CASRGTLSSNQPQHF,TGTGCCAGCAGGGGGACTCTGAGTAGCAATCAGCCCCAGCATTTT
TRBV7-9,NA,TRBD2,TRBJ2-7,CASSPTLGLALSYEQYF,TGTGCCAGCAGCCCCACTCTGGGACTAGCGCTTTCCTACGAGCAGTACTTC
TRBV5-1,NA,NA,TRBJ2-3,CASSLKQGEATDTQYF,TGCGCCAGCAGCTTGAAGCAGGGTGAGGCCACAGATACGCAGTATTTT
TRBV6-5,NA,NA,TRBJ1-3,CATRQVSGNTIYF,TGTGCCACCAGACAGGTCTCTGGAAACACCATATATTTT
TRBV28,NA,NA,TRBJ2-7,CASGGNSYEQYF,TGTGCCAGTGGGGGCAACTCCTACGAGCAGTACTTC
TRBV5-8,few,TRBD1,TRBJ2-7,CASSRTGAYEQYF,TGTGCCAGCAGCCGGACAGGGGCCTACGAGCAGTACTTC
TRBV5-1,NA,NA,TRBJ1-2,CASSTTQGSYGYTF,TGCGCCAGCAGCACCACACAGGGATCCTATGGCTACACCTTC
TRBV5-1,NA,TRBD2,TRBJ2-1,CASRWTSVHNEQFF,TGCGCCAGCAGATGGACTAGCGTCCACAATGAGCAGTTCTTC
TRBV18,NA,TRBD2,TRBJ2-1,CASSPFLAGAAGEQFF,TGTGCCAGCTCACCATTTCTAGCGGGAGCCGCGGGAGAGCAGTTCTTC
TRBV25-1,NA,NA,TRBJ1-2,CASREGGRYGYTF,TGTGCCAGCAGAGAGGGAGGACGCTATGGCTACACCTTC
TRBV29-1,NA,NA,TRBJ1-1,CSVEVRRVNTEAFF,TGCAGCGTTGAAGTGCGGAGGGTGAACACTGAAGCTTTCTTT
TRBV4-2,NA,NA,TRBJ2-3,CASSQAPTGSAADTQYF,TGTGCCAGCAGCCAAGCTCCTACGGGTAGCGCTGCAGATACGCAGTATTTT
TRBV11-3,few,TRBD1,TRBJ2-2,CASRNGQGTGELFF,TGTGCCAGCAGAAACGGACAGGGAACCGGGGAGCTGTTTTTT
TRBV5-4,NA,NA,TRBJ1-1,CASSLRGSGTEAFF,TGTGCCAGCAGCCTCAGGGGCTCAGGAACTGAAGCTTTCTTT
TRBV3-1/TRBV3-2,few,NA,TRBJ2-5,CASSQATQETQYF,TGTGCCAGCAGCCAAGCCACACAAGAGACCCAGTACTTC
TRBV2,NA,NA,TRBJ1-1,CASSGPHQNTEAFF,TGTGCCAGCAGTGGCCCACACCAGAACACTGAAGCTTTCTTT
TRBV2,NA,TRBD2,TRBJ2-5,CASSEERGGETQYF,TGTGCCAGCAGTGAAGAGCGCGGGGGGGAGACCCAGTACTTC
TRBV6-4,NA,TRBD2,TRBJ2-1,CASGTGGKEQFF,TGTGCCAGCGGGACGGGGGGAAAGGAGCAGTTCTTC
TRBV28,NA,TRBD2,TRBJ2-3,CASRPPLAGGRNTQYF,TGTGCCAGCAGACCTCCACTAGCGGGAGGTCGGAATACGCAGTATTTT
TRBV2,NA,NA,TRBJ1-1,CASSDRYTEAFF,TGTGCCAGCAGTGATCGGTACACTGAAGCTTTCTTT
TRBV6-5,NA,NA,TRBJ2-4,CAGRGAKNIQYF,TGTGCCGGCCGAGGAGCCAAAAACATTCAGTACTTC
TRBV19,NA,NA,TRBJ1-4,CASSTTRTFSASNEKLFF,TGTGCCAGTAGTACCACCCGGACATTCAGCGCGTCTAATGAAAAACTGTTTTTT
TRBV15,once,NA,TRBJ2-3,CATSVGEDTQYF,TGTGCCACCTCGGTGGGAGAGGATACGCAGTATTTT
TRBV5-1,NA,NA,TRBJ1-2,CASSLLERGYGYTF,TGCGCCAGCAGCCTCCTAGAACGGGGCTATGGCTACACCTTC
TRBV5-1,NA,NA,TRBJ2-1,CASSLAGLPNSYNEQFF,TGCGCCAGCAGCTTGGCGGGACTTCCTAACTCCTACAATGAGCAGTTCTTC
TRBV18,once,TRBD2,TRBJ2-7,CATQREPSYEQYF,TGTGCGACTCAGCGGGAGCCCTCCTACGAGCAGTACTTC
TRBV27,NA,TRBD2,TRBJ2-4,CASSFLGEGNIQYF,TGTGCCAGCAGTTTCCTAGGGGAGGGAAACATTCAGTACTTC
TRBV7-2,once,TRBD1,TRBJ2-3,CASSLRGRLHTQYF,TGTGCCAGCAGCTTAAGGGGGCGACTACATACGCAGTATTTT
TRBV5-4,NA,NA,TRBJ2-2,CASSPSRAGNTGELFF,TGTGCCAGCAGCCCGTCCAGGGCAGGGAACACCGGGGAGCTGTTTTTT
TRBV27,NA,NA,TRBJ1-4,CASSIRPYSRATNEKLFF,TGTGCCAGCAGTATCCGTCCCTACAGCAGAGCAACTAATGAAAAACTGTTTTTT